What follows describes a single T cell receptor (beta chain). These data are taken from a study of blood T cell repertoires in COVID-19. Study summary: COVID-19 samples from acute and convalescent phases originated in the United States, Italy and Spain.

Sequenced by immunoSEQ multiplex PCR; TCRdb stores in-frame clones only, minus some. The data show roughly 270,000 clones, around 84% seen once. Across roughly 25 US areas, participants ranged in age from about 18 to 100 years. Cohorts were determined from participant-reported clinical history. Either two negative PCRs, clearance, or symptom resolution qualified Cohort 3 donors as recovered. The TCR was taken from a woman in her 50s who had recovered from COVID-19. The sequencing input was PBMCs or T cells enriched from blood (not recorded which).

The CDR3 sequence: CASSWGPLSNEQFF. The CDR3 nucleotides read TGTGCCAGCAGCTGGGGCCCACTAAGCAATGAGCAGTTCTTC. The V call is TRBV11-2, the J call TRBJ2-1; perhaps TRBD1 as D (5 bases). The germline gives CDR1 SGHAT, CDR2 FQNNGV. V lost 4 bases to trimming and J lost 6 bases, with 13 bases between them. The CDR3 loop spans 14 amino acids.